One sample yielded the 32 T cell receptor beta chains listed below, sequenced in a study of blood T cell repertoires in COVID-19. Using immunoSEQ multiplex PCR, the repertoire was profiled, and TCRdb retains in-frame clones only, with some absent. The sample has approximately 670,000 clones, 85% to 90% seen once. Sequenced material: peripheral blood. Receptors originate from a woman in her late teens or twenties with acute or convalescent COVID-19.

This chain uses TRBV30 with TRBJ1-3, with a tentative D call TRBD1 (5 bases). The CDR3 runs 15 residues. Between the trimmed V and J ends, which lost 0 bases and 4 bases, there was a span of 13 bases. Germline assignment: CDR1 GTSNPN and CDR2 SVGIG (reference sequence). CDR3 sequence: CAWSVLSGLGNTIYF. CDR3 DNA: TGTGCCTGGAGTGTACTATCAGGGTTAGGAAACACCATATATTTT.

This chain's CDR3 is CASSLAWAGSPTTGNTIYF. The CDR3 nucleotides read TGTGCCAGCAGCTTAGCTTGGGCAGGTTCACCCACCACCGGAAACACCATATATTTT. This chain links TRBV7-9 with TRBJ1-3; D is uncertain. Per the germline V gene, CDR1 is SEHNR and CDR2 is FQNEAQ (reference sequence). V was clipped by 0 bases and J by 4 bases, with 22 bases between them. This CDR3 region has 19 residues.

This chain links TRBV28 with TRBJ1-2, with TRBD1 identical over 11 bases. V trimming: 6 bases; J trimming: 8 bases; junction bases outside the gene matches: 11. There are 15 residues in the CDR3. Germline CDR1 reads MDHEN; CDR2 reads SYDVKM. The CDR3 DNA reads as TGTGCCAGCAGGGACAGGGGGCTGGAACGTTACGGCTACACCTTC. Encoded protein: CASRDRGLERYGYTF.

This chain connects TRBV19 to TRBJ1-2; TRBD1 might be the D (5 bases). This CDR3 is built from 13 residues. CDR1 LNHDA and CDR2 SQIVND come from the germline V gene (reference sequence). Trimming removed 4 bases at V and 4 bases at J, with 10 bases between. CDR3 loop: CASSTGLTYGYTF. The CDR3 DNA follows: TGTGCCAGTAGTACGGGACTGACCTATGGCTACACCTTC.

The CDR3 loop is CASSFLAGGPTTDTQYF. CDR3 nucleotides: TGTGCCAGCAGCTTCCTAGCGGGGGGGCCAACGACAGATACGCAGTATTTT. The chain has TRBV7-6 and TRBJ2-3; 12 positions match TRBD2. Germline V gives CDR1 SGHVS, CDR2 FNYEAQ. The CDR3 is 17 amino acids. Unmatched junction bases numbered 7, after V lost 3 bases and J lost 3 bases.

V is TRBV24-1 and J is TRBJ2-1; a possible D gene is TRBD1 (6 bases). V dropped 8 bases and J dropped 4 bases, with 17 bases sitting between them. The germline gives CDR1 KGHDR, CDR2 SFDVKD. CDR3 length equals 15 residues. The CDR3 DNA reads as TGTGCCACCAAAGCCGGGCAGGGGATGTACAATGAGCAGTTCTTC. This translates into CATKAGQGMYNEQFF.

In regard to this clone: At one of its ends the junction is not consistent with the germline gene, which may arise from a read error. The chain has TRBV19 and TRBJ2-3; TRBD2 aligns across 13 bases. The germline V gene has CDR1 LNHDA and CDR2 SQIVND (reference sequence). This CDR3 is built from 13 residues. The CDR3 is CASSPQGLAGVNF. The CDR3 DNA follows: TGTGCCAGTAGTCCCCAAGGACTAGCGGGGGTGAATTTT.

The chain uses TRBV6-2 or TRBV6-3 and TRBJ2-7; TRBD1 is a possible D gene (5 bases). V lost 5 bases and J 2 bases, leaving 13 bases between the germline ends. This CDR3 spans 14 amino acids. Germline V gives CDR1 MNHEY, CDR2 SVGEGT. The CDR3 loop is CASSTRDSTYEQYF. The CDR3 coding sequence is TGTGCCAGCAGTACCAGGGATTCTACCTACGAGCAGTACTTC.

This rearrangement joins TRBV25-1 to TRBJ2-2, with TRBD1 as a possible D gene (6 bases). Trimming cost V 3 bases and J 1 base, with 9 bases left between them. The germline V gene encodes CDR1 MGHDK and CDR2 SYGVNS. This CDR3 is 15 amino acids long. The CDR3 protein is CASSDDRKNTGELFF. In nucleotides, the CDR3 is TGTGCCAGCAGTGATGACAGGAAGAACACCGGGGAGCTGTTTTTT.

The chain couples TRBV19 to TRBJ1-5, with 7 bases identical to TRBD1. V shed 0 bases and J 4 bases; nucleotides not matched to a gene: 6. This CDR3 comprises 16 residues. Germline CDR1 LNHDA, CDR2 SQIVND (reference sequence). DNA of the CDR3: TGTGCCAGTAGTATAGACAGGGGGTATCGGAATCAGCCCCAGCATTTT. Protein sequence: CASSIDRGYRNQPQHF.

Of note for this clone: Other DNA sequences in this sample translate to the same CDR3. This chain uses TRBV9 with TRBJ1-5; no firm D call. Per germline, CDR1 SGDLS and CDR2 YYNGEE. V lost 0 bases to trimming and J lost 4 bases, with 5 bases between them. The CDR3 is 13 amino acids. The CDR3 DNA follows: TGTGCCAGCAGCGTAGGGAGTAATCAGCCCCAGCATTTT. Translation: CASSVGSNQPQHF.

This clone was observed a few times. The chain uses TRBV4-3 and TRBJ1-1; perhaps TRBD1 as D (6 bases). The V end lost 0 bases, the J end lost 7 bases, and 9 bases lay between the germline ends. This CDR3 is 13 amino acids long. Germline V gives CDR1 LGHNA, CDR2 YSLEER. The CDR3 DNA reads TGCGCCAGCAGCCAAGATAGGGGGTTTGAAGCTTTCTTT. Translation gives CASSQDRGFEAFF.

This clone appeared a few times. The chain uses TRBV7-9 and TRBJ2-7; TRBD2 agrees at 8 bases. V shed 5 bases and J 1 base; nucleotides not matched to a gene: 13. Germline V lookup: CDR1 SEHNR, CDR2 FQNEAQ (reference sequence). There are 17 residues in the CDR3. CDR3 in DNA: TGTGCCAGCAGCCCCGGGCGGGGGGACGTTATGTCCTACGAGCAGTACTTC. Its translation: CASSPGRGDVMSYEQYF.

The genes are TRBV5-1 and TRBJ2-3; 12 bases are a match to TRBD2. This CDR3 contains 14 residues. Germline V lookup: CDR1 SGHRS, CDR2 YFSETQ. V shed 3 bases, J shed 6 bases, and the junction held 2 bases outside the gene matches. This CDR3 is CASSYGTSGDTQYF. CDR3 coding DNA: TGCGCCAGCAGCTATGGGACTAGCGGGGATACGCAGTATTTT.

V is TRBV4-1 and J is TRBJ2-3; a possible D gene is TRBD1 (5 bases). The CDR3 spans 15 residues. Trimming shortened V by 1 base and J by 4 bases, and 12 bases separated the two germline ends. Germline loops: CDR1 MGHRA, CDR2 YSYEKL. The chain's CDR3 is CASSQVSQGPDTQYF. The CDR3, as DNA: TGCGCCAGCAGCCAAGTAAGCCAGGGCCCAGATACGCAGTATTTT.

The genes are TRBV6-2 or TRBV6-3 and TRBJ1-2; D perhaps matches TRBD1 (6 bases). Trimming shortened V by 6 bases and J by 7 bases, and 21 bases separated the two germline ends. The germline gives CDR1 MNHEY, CDR2 SVGEGT. The CDR3 is 15 residues long. CDR3 nucleotides: TGTGCCAGCAGCCTACAATTGGGGGCGCGACCTGGCTACACCTTC. Its translation: CASSLQLGARPGYTF.

CDR3 DNA: TGTGCCAGCAGTGAGGGCCAGGGAGGAAACATTCAGTACTTC. The encoded protein is CASSEGQGGNIQYF. The chain joins TRBV6-4 to TRBJ2-4; possibly TRBD2 for D (6 bases). This CDR3 is 14 amino acids long. The V end lost 3 bases, the J end lost 6 bases, and 12 bases lay between the germline ends. Germline V gene sequence: CDR1 MRHNA, CDR2 SNTAGT.

V gene TRBV10-1 combines with J gene TRBJ2-5, with a possible D match to TRBD1 (5 bases). Germline CDR1 and CDR2: WNHNN and SYGVQD (reference sequence). The CDR3 runs to 16 residues. The V and J ends lost 4 bases and 3 bases respectively, with 18 bases between them. Here the CDR3 reads CASSVPTAYGKETQYF. The CDR3 region has the DNA TGCGCCAGCAGTGTCCCGACAGCCTACGGAAAAGAGACCCAGTACTTC.

The chain is built from TRBV24-1 and TRBJ1-2; D remains unclear. The V end was cut by 5 bases, the J end by 8 bases, with 26 bases between. The CDR3 contains 17 residues. The germline V gene has CDR1 KGHDR and CDR2 SFDVKD. CDR3: CATSALDGSQNPGGYTF. CDR3 nucleotide sequence: TGTGCCACCAGTGCTCTGGACGGCTCCCAAAACCCGGGGGGCTACACCTTC.

The chain employs TRBV24-1 and TRBJ1-3; the D is unclear. Trimming took off 3 bases at V and 0 bases at J, with 8 bases between the two ends. The CDR3 has 15 residues. Germline V gene data show CDR1 as KGHDR and CDR2 as SFDVKD. The CDR3 DNA is TGTGCCACCAGTGATGGCCCCGCCTCTGGAAACACCATATATTTT. Translation: CATSDGPASGNTIYF.

CDR3 residues: CASSLSDTNYGYTF. The CDR3 DNA follows: TGTGCCAGCAGCTTGTCAGATACTAACTATGGCTACACCTTC. The chain carries TRBV7-9 and TRBJ1-2; D not certain. This CDR3 comprises 14 residues. Trimming took off 3 bases at V and 0 bases at J, with 8 bases between the two ends. CDR1 is SEHNR and CDR2 is FQNEAQ in the germline V gene (reference sequence).

V is TRBV7-6 and J is TRBJ1-2; 7 bases agree with TRBD1. After removal of 3 bases from V and 3 bases from J, the junction contained 10 bases not matched to a gene. This CDR3 contains 16 residues. Germline assignment: CDR1 SGHVS and CDR2 FNYEAQ. DNA of the CDR3: TGTGCCAGCAGCTTCGATCCGGGACAGAGCTACTATGGCTACACCTTC. Amino acid sequence: CASSFDPGQSYYGYTF.

This chain links TRBV6-5 with TRBJ1-4, with D possibly TRBD1 on 5 matching bases. The CDR3 is made up of 14 amino acids. V was shortened by 6 bases and J by 2 bases, with 10 bases between the two germline ends. Germline CDR1 is MNHEY and CDR2 is SVGAGI. CDR3 sequence reads: CASRPTATNEKLFF. CDR3 nucleotides: TGTGCCAGCAGACCGACAGCTACTAATGAAAAACTGTTTTTT.

This clone was recorded once. This chain connects TRBV2 to TRBJ1-2; weak D call: TRBD1 (5 bases). Germline V gives CDR1 SNHLY, CDR2 FYNNEI. Trimming pared 6 bases from V and 4 bases from J, leaving 15 bases between. The CDR3 is 14 amino acids. CDR3 bases: TGTGCCAGCAGACGGGGGGGTCCCATCTATGGCTACACCTTC. This sequence encodes CASRRGGPIYGYTF.

This chain connects TRBV9 to TRBJ1-5; D is undetermined. The CDR3 has 15 residues. Trimming left V 0 bases short and J 0 bases short, with 7 bases between. The V gene's germline CDR1 is SGDLS and CDR2 YYNGEE. CDR3 bases: TGTGCCAGCAGCGTAGATGGAGTTAGCAATCAGCCCCAGCATTTT. This encodes CASSVDGVSNQPQHF.

The rearrangement uses TRBV25-1 and TRBJ1-5; D unresolved. Trimming took 2 bases from V and 6 from J, leaving 5 bases between them. This CDR3 has 12 amino acids. Germline values: CDR1 MGHDK, CDR2 SYGVNS. The CDR3 DNA reads as TGTGCCAGCAGTGAACGGGGTCAGCCCCAGCATTTT. Its protein is CASSERGQPQHF.

The chain joins TRBV13 to TRBJ2-1; TRBD2 is a possible D gene (6 bases). CDR3 size: 15 residues. V lost 3 bases and J 8 bases, leaving 17 bases between the germline ends. Per the germline V gene, CDR1 is PRHDT and CDR2 is FYEKMQ (reference sequence). The chain's CDR3 is CASSLGGRVLHEQFF. For the CDR3, the DNA is TGTGCCAGCAGCTTGGGGGGTAGGGTTCTTCATGAGCAGTTCTTC.

The rearrangement links TRBV2 to TRBJ1-5; D is unresolved. CDR1 and CDR2 (germline): SNHLY, FYNNEI. V was clipped by 4 bases and J by 4 bases, with 11 bases between them. The CDR3 length is 14 residues. CDR3 sequence: CASSVGRQNQPQHF. The DNA of the CDR3 is TGTGCCAGCAGTGTCGGCAGACAAAATCAGCCCCAGCATTTT. Looking up the rest from reference TRBV2 and TRBJ1-5 gives the full variable domain: EPEVTQTPSHQVTQMGQEVILRCVPISNHLYFYWYRQILGQKVEFLVSFYNNEISEKSEIFDDQFSVERPDGSNFTLKIRSTKLEDSAMYFCASSVGRQNQPQHFGDGTRLSIL.

The J gene is TRBJ2-2, the V gene TRBV3-1 (or the pseudogene TRBV3-2); 12 nucleotides align to TRBD2. Germline loops: CDR1 LGHDT, CDR2 YNNKEL (reference sequence). The CDR3 spans 16 residues. The V segment lost 8 bases and the J segment 0 bases; nucleotides outside the gene matches: 4. The CDR3 loop is CASQLAGGSNTGELFF. The CDR3 bases are TGTGCCAGCCAACTAGCGGGGGGCTCGAACACCGGGGAGCTGTTTTTT.

V gene TRBV24-1 combines with J gene TRBJ1-2, with D tentatively TRBD1 (5 bases). V lost 7 bases to trimming and J lost 2 bases, with 16 bases between them. Germline V CDR1 and CDR2: KGHDR, SFDVKD. The CDR3 is 15 amino acids. DNA for the CDR3: TGTGCCACCAGACTACCGGGCAGGGCGAACTATGGCTACACCTTC. Residues: CATRLPGRANYGYTF.

This clone was recorded once. The chain is built from TRBV11-2 and TRBJ2-5; 7 bases align to TRBD2. CDR1 is SGHAT, CDR2 FQNNGV, per germline. V dropped 3 bases and J dropped 9; count of bases not matched to a gene: 7. The CDR3 runs to 13 residues. Written as DNA, the CDR3 is TGTGCCAGCAGCTTCGGTCCTGCGGGGGCCCAGTACTTC. Translating it yields CASSFGPAGAQYF.

This clone has more than one count but fewer than ten. The rearrangement joins TRBV4-2 to TRBJ2-7, with TRBD2 matching 7 bases. CDR1 is LGHNA, CDR2 YNFKEQ, per germline. The CDR3 has 16 residues. The junction had 8 bases not matched to a gene; V was cut back by 0 bases and J by 3 bases. CDR3 protein: CASSQEIGGGLYEQYF. CDR3 DNA sequence: TGTGCCAGCAGCCAAGAAATTGGCGGGGGACTCTACGAGCAGTACTTC.